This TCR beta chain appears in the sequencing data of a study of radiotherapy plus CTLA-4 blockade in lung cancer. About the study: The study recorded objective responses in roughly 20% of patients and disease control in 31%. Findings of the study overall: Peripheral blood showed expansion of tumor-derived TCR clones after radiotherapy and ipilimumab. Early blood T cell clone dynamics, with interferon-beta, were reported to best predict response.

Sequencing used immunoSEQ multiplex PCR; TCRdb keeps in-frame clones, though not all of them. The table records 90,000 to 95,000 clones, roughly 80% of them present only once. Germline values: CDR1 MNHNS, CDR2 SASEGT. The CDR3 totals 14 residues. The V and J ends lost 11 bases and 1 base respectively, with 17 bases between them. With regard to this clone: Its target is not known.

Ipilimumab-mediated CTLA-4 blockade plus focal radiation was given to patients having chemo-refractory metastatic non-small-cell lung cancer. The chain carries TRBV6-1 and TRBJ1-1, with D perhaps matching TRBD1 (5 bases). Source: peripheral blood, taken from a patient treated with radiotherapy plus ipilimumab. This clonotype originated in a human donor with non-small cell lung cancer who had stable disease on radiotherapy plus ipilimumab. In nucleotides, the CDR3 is TGTGCCCACAAGCGGGGCCCAAAGAACACTGAAGCTTTCTTT. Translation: CAHKRGPKNTEAFF.